The next 29 T cell receptor beta chains were all read from a single sample in a study of T cells in Graves' hyperthyroidism and ophthalmopathy. Amplification targeted TCR beta CDR3 regions from RNA transcripts. A set of HTBI primers served as the primers for a first-round RT-PCR of the TCR CDR3. Using its own MiXCR run on the multiplex PCR reads, TCRdb lists one record per CDR3 protein. Here the sample spans about 700,000 distinct CDR3 sequences, around 15% being singletons. The sequenced sample consisted of blood. Every receptor here comes from a woman aged 18-29 years with Graves' hyperthyroidism.

This clonotype was seen at least ten times. The genes are TRBV6-1 and TRBJ1-5, with 9 nucleotides matching TRBD1. Losses at the gene ends were 6 bases for V and 9 bases for J; bases not matched to a gene: 15. This CDR3 spans 16 amino acids. Germline lookup yields CDR1 MNHNS and CDR2 SASEGT. The CDR3 sequence: CASSHEWTGVPGPQHF. DNA of the CDR3: TGTGCCAGCAGCCACGAATGGACAGGGGTGCCAGGGCCCCAGCATTTT.

The sample holds many counts of this clonotype. The chain recombines TRBV2 with TRBJ1-5; D uncertain. Germline CDR1 is SNHLY and CDR2 is FYNNEI. Trimming took 5 bases from V and 7 from J, leaving 12 bases between them. The CDR3 has 13 amino acids. CDR3 in amino acids: CASSTRRGQPQHF. The CDR3 bases are TGTGCCAGCAGTACCAGGCGAGGACAGCCCCAGCATTTT. The variable domain in full, with the rest retrieved from reference TRBV2 and TRBJ1-5, is EPEVTQTPSHQVTQMGQEVILRCVPISNHLYFYWYRQILGQKVEFLVSFYNNEISEKSEIFDDQFSVERPDGSNFTLKIRSTKLEDSAMYFCASSTRRGQPQHFGDGTRLSIL.

This clonotype was counted only a few times. The V gene is TRBV6-2 or TRBV6-3, the J gene TRBJ2-3; D gene ambiguous. Per the germline V gene, CDR1 is MNHEY and CDR2 is SVGEGT. The V end lost 2 bases, the J end lost 6 bases, and 12 bases lay between the germline ends. The CDR3 has 14 amino acids. CDR3 sequence reads: CASSYETGMDTQYF. The DNA for the CDR3 is TGTGCCAGCAGTTACGAGACCGGCATGGATACGCAGTATTTT.

The J gene is TRBJ2-1, the V gene TRBV27; a weak D match, TRBD2 (5 bases). V was shortened by 3 bases and J by 4 bases, with 7 bases between the two germline ends. CDR1 is MNHEY, CDR2 SMNVEV, per germline (reference sequence). The CDR3 sequence is 13 residues long. The CDR3 nucleotides are TGTGCCAGCAGTTTGGACTGGTACAATGAGCAGTTCTTC. It translates to CASSLDWYNEQFF.

As for this clonotype: A read error is possible here, since a much larger clone lies one base away. V gene TRBV7-3 combines with J gene TRBJ2-3, with 9 bases aligning to TRBD1. Unmatched junction bases numbered 9, after V lost 8 bases and J lost 0 bases. The CDR3 totals 16 residues. Germline loops: CDR1 SGHTA, CDR2 FQGTGA. CDR3 amino acids: CASGLRGQGSTDTQYF. The CDR3 coding sequence is TGTGCCAGCGGCCTTCGCGGACAGGGGAGCACAGATACGCAGTATTTT. Variable domain in full (rest from reference TRBV7-3 and TRBJ2-3): GAGVSQTPSNKVTEKGKYVELRCDPISGHTALYWYRQSLGQGPEFLIYFQGTGAADDSGLPNDRFFAVRPEGSVSTLKIQRTERGDSAVYLCASGLRGQGSTDTQYFGPGTRLTVL.

This clonotype came up many times. The rearrangement uses TRBV30 and TRBJ2-7; no clear D gene. CDR3 length equals 13 residues. V lost 0 bases to trimming and J lost 3 bases, with 9 bases between them. Germline CDR1 reads GTSNPN; CDR2 reads SVGIG (reference sequence). The chain's CDR3 is CAWSVSAVYEQYF. The CDR3 region has the DNA TGTGCCTGGAGTGTATCGGCAGTCTACGAGCAGTACTTC.

This clonotype showed up just a few times. The CDR3 loop is CASSFELYGYTF. The DNA of the CDR3 is TGTGCCAGCAGTTTCGAGCTCTATGGCTACACCTTC. V gene TRBV12-3 or TRBV12-4 combines with J gene TRBJ1-2; D is uncertain. V lost 3 bases and J lost 4, with 6 bases in between. There are 12 residues in the CDR3.

At least ten counts were recorded for this clonotype. The genes are TRBV11-2 and TRBJ2-1, with TRBD1 matching over 9 bases. This CDR3 comprises 15 residues. With 5 bases clipped from V and 4 bases from J, the junction kept 6 bases outside the gene matches. Germline V gives CDR1 SGHAT, CDR2 FQNNGV. In DNA form, the CDR3 reads TGTGCCAGCAGCCTACCCGGGACAGGGTACAATGAGCAGTTCTTC. As protein: CASSLPGTGYNEQFF.

This clonotype was recorded at least ten times. The J gene is TRBJ2-3, the V gene TRBV28; the match to TRBD1 covers 7 bases. Losses at the gene ends were 4 bases for V and 0 bases for J; bases not matched to a gene: 7. The CDR3 contains 16 residues. CDR1 is MDHEN, CDR2 SYDVKM, per germline. The CDR3 region has the DNA TGTGCCAGCAGTTCCCCCAGGGGGAGTAGCACAGATACGCAGTATTTT. It yields the protein CASSSPRGSSTDTQYF.

There are a few counts of this clonotype. J is TRBJ2-5 and V is TRBV4-2, with 11 bases aligning to TRBD2. The V and J ends lost 4 bases and 2 bases, in that order; junction bases with no gene match: 9. Germline CDR1 reads LGHNA; CDR2 reads YNFKEQ. This CDR3 spans 17 amino acids. CDR3 amino acids: CASSPTSGTIPQETQYF. CDR3 DNA sequence: TGTGCCAGCAGCCCGACTAGCGGGACTATACCGCAAGAGACCCAGTACTTC.

This clonotype was recorded at least ten times. The chain couples TRBV28 to TRBJ2-7, with D uncertain. The CDR3 loop spans 10 amino acids. Trimming cost V 4 bases and J 13 bases, with 11 bases left between them. Germline V lookup: CDR1 MDHEN, CDR2 SYDVKM. CDR3 amino acids: CASSSTSIYF. Written as DNA, the CDR3 is TGTGCCAGCAGTTCCACGAGCATCTACTTC.

The chain recombines TRBV20-1 with TRBJ2-3, with a tentative D call TRBD2 (5 bases). This CDR3 contains 14 residues. Germline V gene lookup returns CDR1 DFQATT and CDR2 SNEGSKA (reference sequence). Trimming removed 6 bases at V and 9 bases at J, with 22 bases between. CDR3 amino acids: CSARVVIGKGTQYF. For the CDR3, the DNA is TGCAGTGCCCGGGTCGTAATCGGGAAGGGCACGCAGTATTTT.

Comment on this clonotype: A read error is possible here, since a much larger clone lies one base away. The rearrangement uses TRBV5-1 and TRBJ2-1; TRBD2 matches 11 bases. Germline assignment: CDR1 SGHRS and CDR2 YFSETQ. The length of the CDR3 is 15 residues. CDR3 coding DNA: TGCGCCAGCGGCTTTACTAGCGGGAGCTACAATGAGCAGTTCTTC. As protein: CASGFTSGSYNEQFF.

CDR3 in amino acids: CASSSWEATGELFF. For the CDR3, the DNA is TGTGCCAGCAGTTCATGGGAAGCCACCGGGGAGCTGTTTTTT. The chain combines TRBV6-2 or TRBV6-3 with TRBJ2-2, with D hard to call. Per the germline V gene, CDR1 is MNHEY and CDR2 is SVGEGT. The CDR3 loop spans 14 amino acids. Trimming stripped 4 bases from V and 4 bases from J, with 10 bases between.

This clonotype was counted between two and nine times. The gene calls are TRBV9 and TRBJ2-7; 9 nucleotides line up with TRBD1. Per germline, CDR1 SGDLS and CDR2 YYNGEE. Trimming at V came to 4 bases and at J to 3 bases, leaving 8 bases not matched to a gene. The CDR3 runs 15 residues. The DNA for the CDR3 is TGTGCCAGCAGCCCGCAGACAGGGGGAATCTACGAGCAGTACTTC. This translates into CASSPQTGGIYEQYF.

There are many counts of this clonotype. This chain joins TRBV27 and TRBJ1-2; the D gene is possibly TRBD1 (5 bases). The V end lost 6 bases, the J end lost 6 bases, and 14 bases lay between the germline ends. Germline V gene lookup returns CDR1 MNHEY and CDR2 SMNVEV (reference sequence). The CDR3 runs to 13 residues. Here the CDR3 reads CASRDGGGNGYTF. CDR3 nucleotide sequence: TGTGCCAGCAGAGACGGGGGAGGGAATGGCTACACCTTC.

The CDR3 loop is CASSQDAVSGSAGGEQYF. Written as DNA, the CDR3 is TGCGCCAGCAGCCAAGACGCGGTTAGCGGGAGCGCGGGCGGCGAGCAGTACTTC. The chain recombines TRBV4-3 with TRBJ2-7, with 9 nucleotides matching TRBD2. Germline V CDR1 and CDR2: LGHNA, YSLEER. CDR3 size: 18 residues. J was trimmed by 6 bases and V by 0 bases; bases with no gene match: 15.

This clonotype was seen only a few times. This chain links TRBV18 with TRBJ2-2; TRBD1 or TRBD2 may be the D gene (6 bases each). The germline gives CDR1 KGHSH, CDR2 LQKENI. V was pared by 3 bases and J by 4 bases, with 15 bases between. This CDR3 contains 16 residues. The CDR3 coding sequence is TGTGCCAGCTCACCTTCCCCGGGGGCGAGCACCGGGGAGCTGTTTTTT. Its translation: CASSPSPGASTGELFF.

The V call is TRBV19, the J call TRBJ2-1; D unresolved. The CDR3 consists of 15 residues. Germline values: CDR1 LNHDA, CDR2 SQIVND (reference sequence). The V end lost 10 bases, the J end lost 0 bases, and 16 bases lay between the germline ends. CDR3 in DNA: TGTGCCACCTCGCAACTAAGAGGCTCCTACAATGAGCAGTTCTTC. Its translation: CATSQLRGSYNEQFF.

At least ten counts were recorded for this clonotype. The chain joins TRBV12-3 or TRBV12-4 to TRBJ2-7; D perhaps matches TRBD2 (5 bases). This CDR3 region has 16 residues. The germline V and J ends were trimmed by 0 bases and 2 bases, with 14 bases remaining between them. In DNA, the CDR3 is TGTGCCAGCAGTTTAGCCTGGACTGCTCGAGCCTACGAGCAGTACTTC. Translation gives CASSLAWTARAYEQYF.

This chain links TRBV7-9 with TRBJ1-4; 7 nucleotides line up with TRBD1. Trimming at V came to 6 bases and at J to 5 bases, leaving 9 bases not matched to a gene. The germline V gene has CDR1 SEHNR and CDR2 FQNEAQ (reference sequence). CDR3 length: 15 amino acids. The CDR3 DNA reads TGTGCCAGCAGGCAGCCGGGACAGACGAATGAAAAACTGTTTTTT. Translation gives CASRQPGQTNEKLFF.

The J gene is TRBJ1-2, the V gene TRBV5-4; 8 bases match TRBD1. Germline V lookup: CDR1 SGHNT, CDR2 YYREEE (reference sequence). The V gene end was trimmed by 0 bases and the J gene end by 2 bases; junction bases not matched to a gene: 3. The CDR3 has 15 residues. The CDR3 sequence is CASSLVDRANYGYTF. In nucleotides, the CDR3 is TGTGCCAGCAGCTTGGTGGACAGGGCCAACTATGGCTACACCTTC. Variable domain in full (rest from reference TRBV5-4 and TRBJ1-2): ETGVTQSPTHLIKTRGQQVTLRCSSQSGHNTVSWYQQALGQGPQFIFQYYREEENGRGNFPPRFSGLQFPNYSSELNVNALELDDSALYLCASSLVDRANYGYTFGSGTRLTVV.

This clonotype has only a few counts. The rearrangement joins TRBV30 to TRBJ2-3; no reliable D call. The CDR3 loop spans 13 amino acids. Deletions cut 7 bases from V and 1 base from J, with 12 bases between. Germline loops: CDR1 GTSNPN, CDR2 SVGIG (reference sequence). CDR3 sequence reads: CAFSTPRTDTQYF. DNA of the CDR3: TGTGCCTTCAGTACCCCCCGCACAGATACGCAGTATTTT.

The chain joins TRBV7-3 to TRBJ2-2; 7 nucleotides align to TRBD2. Germline CDR1 is SGHTA and CDR2 is FQGTGA. V shed 5 bases and J 7 bases; nucleotides not matched to a gene: 7. The CDR3 totals 14 residues. Written as DNA, the CDR3 is TGTGCCAGCAGCATACTAGCGAGATACGGGGAGCTGTTTTTT. This sequence encodes CASSILARYGELFF.

V usage is TRBV6-5 and J usage is TRBJ1-2, with D perhaps TRBD1 (6 bases). This CDR3 region has 15 residues. The ends were cut back, 0 bases at V and 6 bases at J, with 14 bases in the middle. From germline, CDR1 is MNHEY and CDR2 SVGAGI. The CDR3 here is CASSYSGGARNGYTF. The DNA for the CDR3 is TGTGCCAGCAGTTACTCTGGGGGGGCGCGGAATGGCTACACCTTC.

This clonotype was picked up many times. This CDR3 reads CATDSGDTQYF. The DNA of the CDR3 is TGTGCCACGGACAGCGGCGATACGCAGTATTTT. V usage is TRBV24-1 and J usage is TRBJ2-3, with D perhaps TRBD1 (6 bases). This CDR3 comprises 11 residues. Germline CDR1 and CDR2: KGHDR and SFDVKD. V lost 10 bases, J lost 6 bases, and 10 bases lay in between.

This clonotype was detected only a few times. The chain uses TRBV9 and TRBJ2-2; TRBD1 aligns across 9 bases. Per germline, CDR1 SGDLS and CDR2 YYNGEE. The CDR3 is 15 residues long. The junction had 2 bases not matched to a gene; V was cut back by 2 bases and J by 3 bases. The CDR3 bases are TGTGCCAGCAGCGTCCGACAGGGGGACACCGGGGAGCTGTTTTTT. Amino acid sequence: CASSVRQGDTGELFF.

This chain uses TRBV19 with TRBJ1-2, with TRBD1 matching over 10 bases. CDR3 length equals 17 residues. The V gene end was trimmed by 5 bases and the J gene end by 4 bases; junction bases not matched to a gene: 13. The germline gives CDR1 LNHDA, CDR2 SQIVND (reference sequence). The CDR3 bases are TGTGCCAGTAGTCGCGAGACAGGGGGCGCCTCCCTCTATGGCTACACCTTC. Translating gives CASSRETGGASLYGYTF.

This clonotype showed up just a few times. A much larger clone sits a single nucleotide away, making a read error possible. V gene TRBV2 combines with J gene TRBJ2-2; TRBD1 aligns across 8 bases. This CDR3 region has 15 residues. V shed 4 bases and J 3 bases; nucleotides not matched to a gene: 4. CDR1 is SNHLY and CDR2 is FYNNEI in the germline V gene. Here the CDR3 DNA reads TGTGCCAGCAGTGGCCAGGGGGCGTACACCGGGGAGCTGTTTTTT. Translating it yields CASSGQGAYTGELFF. The full variable domain, completed using reference TRBV2 and TRBJ2-2, is EPEVTQTPSHQVTQMGQEVILRCVPISNHLYFYWYRQILGQKVEFLVSFYNNEISEKSEIFDDQFSVERPDGSNFTLKIRSTKLEDSAMYFCASSGQGAYTGELFFGEGSRLTVL.